Sequencing of this TCR beta chain was carried out in a study of blood T cell repertoires in COVID-19. Looking at the study overall: Both acute and convalescent COVID-19 samples were obtained from the United States, Italy and Spain.

With V trimmed by 6 bases and J by 7 bases, 10 bases remained unmatched. The CDR3 has 14 residues. The germline V gene has CDR1 MNHEY and CDR2 SVGAGI. Source study methods: Nucleated cell number was recorded as an estimate derived from reference gene primer amplification. Repertoires were generated with immunoSEQ multiplex PCR, while TCRdb's copy carries only in-frame clones and drops some. For V, J and clone size, that table is used; D and trimming come from the DNA. There are roughly 200,000 clones in the sample; roughly 90% occur only once, and 6.2% lies in the top ten. This chain uses TRBV6-5 with TRBJ1-1, with 8 bases that match TRBD1. The material sequenced was peripheral blood. The sequence derives from a middle-aged woman who had recovered from COVID-19. The CDR3 sequence: CASSDQTGAFEAFF. The CDR3 nucleotides read TGTGCCAGCAGCGATCAGACAGGGGCTTTTGAAGCTTTCTTT.